A selection of T cell receptor beta chains follows, all from one sample in a study of blood T cells in healthy people across ages. Each CDR3 protein is one row after TCRdb ran MiXCR on the 5' RACE reads. The table has over 1,500,000 distinct CDR3 sequences, about 50% seen once; the top ten hold over 2%. Sequenced material: blood. These receptors were collected from a woman aged 40 to 49 in good health. CDR3s include the opening cysteine and the closing phenylalanine or tryptophan. Each record gives: D gene, J gene, clone size, V gene, CDR3 protein, CDR3 DNA. D genes are given only for firm matches. The size field is filled for only some rows; it gives once, few, many or a size class.

>TRBD2|TRBJ2-1|NA|TRBV7-6
CASSPERGDYNEQFF
TGTGCCAGCAGCCCTGAGCGGGGGGACTACAATGAGCAGTTCTTC
>TRBD2|TRBJ2-1|NA|TRBV3-1
CASSQETAGGANEQFF
TGTGCCAGCAGCCAAGAGACAGCGGGGGGAGCCAATGAGCAGTTCTTC
>TRBD2|TRBJ2-5|NA|TRBV28
CASRLAGRGETQYF
TGTGCCAGCAGGCTAGCGGGGCGCGGGGAGACCCAGTACTTC
>NA|TRBJ1-2|few|TRBV4-3
CASSQDWGSSYTF
TGCGCCAGCAGCCAAGATTGGGGCTCGAGCTACACCTTC
>TRBD2|TRBJ2-3|NA|TRBV20-1
CSAEQLAGVGSTQYF
TGCAGTGCCGAACAACTAGCGGGGGTTGGGAGTACGCAGTATTTT
>NA|TRBJ2-5|NA|TRBV27
CAAGRWAQETQYF
TGTGCCGCGGGAAGGTGGGCCCAAGAGACCCAGTACTTC
>TRBD1|TRBJ2-3|NA|TRBV20-1
CSTGGTDTQYF
TGCAGTACAGGGGGCACAGATACGCAGTATTTT
>NA|TRBJ1-2|NA|TRBV15
CATLNVGRLTNYGYTF
TGTGCCACGCTCAACGTGGGCAGACTTACTAACTATGGCTACACCTTC
>NA|TRBJ2-1|NA|TRBV11-2
CASSSTGGTAYYNEQFF
TGTGCCAGCAGCTCCACGGGGGGGACAGCTTACTACAATGAGCAGTTCTTC
>TRBD1|TRBJ1-4|NA|TRBV7-9
CASDRGNNELFF
TGTGCCAGCGACAGGGGTAACAACGAACTGTTTTTT
>TRBD1|TRBJ2-7|NA|TRBV5-1
CASSLVVGRGTGDEQYF
TGCGCCAGCAGCTTGGTCGTTGGTCGGGGGACAGGGGACGAGCAGTACTTC
>TRBD2|TRBJ2-5|few|TRBV20-1
CSARKSGGETQYF
TGCAGTGCAAGGAAAAGCGGGGGAGAGACCCAGTACTTC
>NA|TRBJ2-3|few|TRBV6-1
CASSETGSTDTQYF
TGTGCCAGCAGTGAAACCGGGAGCACAGATACGCAGTATTTT
>NA|TRBJ2-5|once|TRBV6-5
CASSYSEASGQETQYF
TGTGCCAGCAGTTACTCGGAGGCAAGCGGTCAAGAGACCCAGTACTTC
>NA|TRBJ1-1|NA|TRBV12-3/TRBV12-4
CACRTFSVNTEAFF
TGTGCCTGCAGAACCTTTTCTGTAAACACTGAAGCTTTCTTT
>NA|TRBJ1-2|once|TRBV28
CASSSGGVRANYGYTF
TGTGCCAGCAGTAGTGGGGGGGTTAGAGCTAACTATGGCTACACCTTC
>NA|TRBJ1-2|NA|TRBV5-4
CASSLDRGSGYGYTF
TGTGCCAGCAGCTTGGATCGGGGCTCGGGCTATGGCTACACCTTC
>NA|TRBJ2-4|NA|TRBV28
CASNPRDQDWEQYF
TGTGCCAGCAACCCCCGTGATCAGGACTGGGAGCAGTACTTC
>TRBD2|TRBJ2-1|once|TRBV5-1
CASSPPAGEINEQFF
TGCGCCAGCAGCCCCCCAGCGGGGGAAATCAATGAGCAGTTCTTC
>NA|TRBJ1-6|NA|TRBV2
CASSADGVNSPLHF
TGTGCCAGCAGCGCCGATGGGGTTAATTCACCCCTCCACTTT
>TRBD1|TRBJ2-5|NA|TRBV29-1
CSVTSDRGPSQETQYF
TGCAGCGTAACCTCTGACAGGGGGCCATCACAAGAGACCCAGTACTTC
>NA|TRBJ2-7|NA|TRBV6-1
CASSRELAGSYEQYF
TGTGCCAGCAGTCGCGAACTAGCTGGTTCCTACGAGCAGTACTTC
>TRBD1|TRBJ1-2|NA|TRBV4-2
CASSQGRGQNYGYTF
TGTGCCAGCAGCCAAGGCAGGGGGCAGAACTATGGCTACACCTTC
>TRBD1|TRBJ1-4|few|TRBV20-1
CSARPGQSEKLFF
TGCAGTGCTAGACCGGGACAGAGTGAAAAACTGTTTTTT
>NA|TRBJ1-1|NA|TRBV12-3/TRBV12-4
CASSLGERTEAFF
TGTGCCAGCAGTTTAGGGGAGAGGACTGAAGCTTTCTTT
>TRBD2|TRBJ2-4|NA|TRBV12-3/TRBV12-4
CASSLDAGGENIQYF
TGTGCCAGCAGTTTAGACGCGGGGGGGGAAAACATTCAGTACTTC
>TRBD1|TRBJ2-6|NA|TRBV27
CASSLRDRSSGANVLTF
TGTGCCAGCAGTCTAAGGGACAGGAGCTCTGGGGCCAACGTCCTGACTTTC
>TRBD1|TRBJ2-7|few|TRBV20-1
CSARSGQIYEQYF
TGCAGTGCTAGGTCGGGACAGATCTACGAGCAGTACTTC
>NA|TRBJ2-3|few|TRBV28
CASSPIIRGDTQYF
TGTGCCAGCAGTCCCATAATCCGAGGCGATACGCAGTATTTT
>TRBD1|TRBJ2-7|NA|TRBV28
CASSEGQGRPSPYEQYF
TGTGCCAGCAGTGAGGGACAGGGGAGGCCTTCCCCCTACGAGCAGTACTTC
>NA|TRBJ2-5|NA|TRBV6-1
CASSTISLETQYF
TGTGCCAGCAGTACCATCTCTCTAGAGACCCAGTACTTC
>TRBD2|TRBJ2-5|few|TRBV24-1
CATSDATSGAQETQYF
TGTGCCACCAGTGATGCGACTAGCGGGGCGCAAGAGACCCAGTACTTC
>NA|TRBJ2-4|NA|TRBV27
CASSPRREGVPIQYF
TGTGCCAGCAGTCCCCGAAGGGAGGGGGTGCCCATTCAGTACTTC
>TRBD1|TRBJ2-4|NA|TRBV2
CASSPDRVGHEQYF
TGTGCCAGCAGTCCGGACAGGGTCGGACATGAGCAGTACTTC
>NA|TRBJ1-1|NA|TRBV7-2
CASSLGGARPNTEAFF
TGTGCCAGCAGCTTAGGTGGGGCGCGACCGAACACTGAAGCTTTCTTT
>NA|TRBJ2-7|NA|TRBV21-1
CASSKDKRVFSYEQYF
TGTGCCAGCAGCAAAGACAAGAGGGTTTTCTCCTACGAGCAGTACTTC
>NA|TRBJ1-2|NA|TRBV6-1
CASTWGSYANYGYTF
TGTGCCAGCACCTGGGGGTCGTATGCTAACTATGGCTACACCTTC
>NA|TRBJ1-4|NA|TRBV5-1
CASSPGGQIEEKLFF
TGCGCCAGCAGCCCCGGGGGGCAAATCGAGGAAAAACTGTTTTTT
>TRBD1|TRBJ2-3|NA|TRBV6-2/TRBV6-3
CASSYLDRGYTDTQYF
TGTGCCAGCAGTTATTTAGACAGGGGTTACACAGATACGCAGTATTTT
>NA|TRBJ2-7|few|TRBV6-1
CASSEGGLAYEQYF
TGTGCCAGCAGTGAAGGCGGTCTCGCCTACGAGCAGTACTTC
>TRBD2|TRBJ2-5|few|TRBV7-2
CASSLDKGGGRYQETQYF
TGTGCCAGCAGCTTAGATAAGGGCGGGGGACGGTACCAAGAGACCCAGTACTTC